One sample yielded the 17 T cell receptor beta chains listed below, sequenced in a study of blood T cell repertoires in COVID-19. Sequenced by immunoSEQ multiplex PCR; TCRdb stores in-frame clones only, minus some. Of a few hundred thousand clones listed, around nine tenths are singletons. The specimen was peripheral blood. The receptors here all came from a woman aged 45-65 years with active or convalescent COVID-19.

The chain links TRBV9 to TRBJ1-1; TRBD1 matches 7 bases. This CDR3 spans 14 amino acids. V dropped 2 bases and J dropped 7; count of bases not matched to a gene: 8. The germline V gene encodes CDR1 SGDLS and CDR2 YYNGEE. CDR3 DNA sequence: TGTGCCAGCAGCGTGACAGGGTTGGACGGTGAAGCTTTCTTT. This encodes CASSVTGLDGEAFF. Filled out from reference TRBV9 and TRBJ1-1, the complete variable domain reads DSGVTQTPKHLITATGQRVTLRCSPRSGDLSVYWYQQSLDQGLQFLIQYYNGEERAKGNILERFSAQQFPDLHSELNLSSLELGDSALYFCASSVTGLDGEAFFGQGTRLTVV.

The J gene is TRBJ2-1, the V gene TRBV4-1; 11 bases line up with TRBD2. The CDR3 loop spans 16 amino acids. Germline trimming cut 3 bases from V and 5 bases from J; bases unmatched to any gene: 6. Germline V lookup: CDR1 MGHRA, CDR2 YSYEKL. CDR3 bases: TGCGCCAGCAGCCAGACTAGCGGGGTCGGTAACAATGAGCAGTTCTTC. This translates into CASSQTSGVGNNEQFF.

Points on this clone: Other DNA sequences from this sample encode an identical CDR3 as well. The chain carries TRBV7-3 and TRBJ1-2, with D possibly matching TRBD1 (5 bases). The CDR3 runs to 13 residues. Between the trimmed V and J ends, which lost 5 bases and 7 bases, there was a span of 14 bases. CDR1 SGHTA and CDR2 FQGTGA come from the germline V gene. DNA for the CDR3: TGTGCCAGCAGCCTGACAGTTCAGGGTGGCTACACCTTC. This codes for CASSLTVQGGYTF.

This rearrangement joins TRBV7-9 to TRBJ1-2; no definite D call. The CDR3 contains 14 residues. Trimming pared 4 bases from V and 4 bases from J, leaving 13 bases between. Germline V CDR1 and CDR2: SEHNR, FQNEAQ (reference sequence). The CDR3 nucleotides are TGTGCCAGCAGCTCGACTCACGTAGTCTATGGCTACACCTTC. Protein sequence: CASSSTHVVYGYTF.

The V call is TRBV24-1, the J call TRBJ2-3, with TRBD1 identical over 7 bases. The CDR3 covers 18 residues. After removal of 2 bases from V and 4 bases from J, the junction contained 14 bases not matched to a gene. From germline, CDR1 is KGHDR and CDR2 SFDVKD. The CDR3 bases are TGTGCCACCAGTGATTCCTCTCCCCGGGACAGTGTCTCAGATACGCAGTATTTT. It encodes CATSDSSPRDSVSDTQYF.

J is TRBJ2-5 and V is TRBV28; D may be TRBD2 (7 bases). Germline lookup yields CDR1 MDHEN and CDR2 SYDVKM. Trimming cost V 6 bases and J 2 bases, with 16 bases left between them. The CDR3 spans 15 residues. CDR3 residues: CASSLLRGGQETQYF. CDR3 bases: TGTGCCAGCAGCCTCCTCAGGGGAGGGCAAGAGACCCAGTACTTC.

The V call is TRBV10-3, the J call TRBJ2-5, with D tentatively TRBD1 (6 bases). Germline V gene lookup returns CDR1 ENHRY and CDR2 SYGVKD. The CDR3 covers 13 residues. V shed 9 bases and J shed 2 bases, with 13 bases lying between them. The CDR3 is CAILQQGQETQYF. Written as DNA, the CDR3 is TGTGCCATTCTGCAGCAGGGGCAAGAGACCCAGTACTTC.

This sequence joins TRBV24-1 and TRBJ1-1; 7 bases map to TRBD1. Germline values: CDR1 KGHDR, CDR2 SFDVKD. V was pared by 5 bases and J by 6 bases, with 5 bases of the junction left unmatched. This CDR3 contains 13 residues. CDR3 coding DNA: TGTGCCACCAGTGCAGGGGGGATCGCTGAAGCTTTCTTT. Residues: CATSAGGIAEAFF.

The chain joins TRBV4-1 to TRBJ1-2; D gene uncertain. This CDR3 contains 17 residues. Trimming shortened V by 2 bases and J by 1 base, and 17 bases separated the two germline ends. Germline V gene lookup returns CDR1 MGHRA and CDR2 YSYEKL. CDR3 nucleotides: TGCGCCAGCAGCCAACCCCCCCAACGGGGAGTTAACTATGGCTACACCTTC. Its translation is CASSQPPQRGVNYGYTF.

This chain uses TRBV7-8 with TRBJ1-2; 8 nucleotides match TRBD1. CDR1 is SGHVS, CDR2 FQNEAQ, per germline. V shed 5 bases, J shed 7 bases, and the junction held 6 bases outside the gene matches. The CDR3 consists of 13 residues. In nucleotides, the CDR3 is TGTGCCAGCAGCCCCCAGCAGGGGGCTGGCTACACCTTC. This gives the protein CASSPQQGAGYTF.

The V and J genes are TRBV18 and TRBJ1-3, with 7 bases fitting TRBD1. The V segment lost 1 base and the J segment 7 bases; nucleotides outside the gene matches: 10. Germline V lookup: CDR1 KGHSH, CDR2 LQKENI. This CDR3 region has 16 residues. CDR3 sequence: CASSPQTTGLSNTIYF. DNA of the CDR3: TGTGCCAGCTCACCACAAACGACAGGGCTTTCCAACACCATATATTTT.

The genes are TRBV18 and TRBJ2-3; D perhaps matches TRBD1 (5 bases). Germline V gives CDR1 KGHSH, CDR2 LQKENI. This CDR3 region has 18 residues. V lost 1 base and J lost 2, with 19 bases in between. CDR3 coding DNA: TGTGCCAGCTCACCACGGATGACAAGGGGTCCAGTCACAGATACGCAGTATTTT. This encodes CASSPRMTRGPVTDTQYF.

The chain is built from TRBV4-1 and TRBJ2-6, with 12 bases lining up with TRBD1. CDR1 is MGHRA and CDR2 is YSYEKL in the germline V gene. This CDR3 region has 19 residues. V lost 0 bases and J lost 0; bases outside the gene matches: 3. This CDR3 is CASSQDGGQGASGANVLTF. CDR3 DNA: TGCGCCAGCAGCCAAGATGGGGGACAGGGGGCCTCTGGGGCCAACGTCCTGACTTTC.

The rearrangement joins TRBV30 to TRBJ1-3, with 9 nucleotides matching TRBD1. This CDR3 is built from 15 residues. The J segment lost 6 bases and the V segment lost 3 bases, leaving 9 bases of the junction unmatched. Germline loops: CDR1 GTSNPN, CDR2 SVGIG (reference sequence). CDR3 nucleotides: TGTGCCTGGAGCCGAGACAGGGGGAACTTAAACACCATATATTTT. Protein product: CAWSRDRGNLNTIYF.

This clone was detected a few times. V gene TRBV5-4 combines with J gene TRBJ2-5, with 10 bases aligning to TRBD2. The CDR3 has 16 amino acids. The V segment lost 3 bases and the J segment 4 bases; nucleotides outside the gene matches: 9. In germline, CDR1 is SGHNT, CDR2 YYREEE (reference sequence). The CDR3 DNA reads TGTGCCAGCAGCTCGGGGCTAGCGGGGGAAGGAGAGACCCAGTACTTC. Translated, it gives CASSSGLAGEGETQYF.

The CDR3 bases are TGTGCCAGCAGGCCTACCGCAAGACTAGCGGGAGAGGGATACAATGAGCAGTTCTTC. Translated, it gives CASRPTARLAGEGYNEQFF. V usage is TRBV2 and J usage is TRBJ2-1; 12 bases are shared with TRBD2. Germline V gene lookup returns CDR1 SNHLY and CDR2 FYNNEI. This CDR3 comprises 19 residues. V lost 6 bases, J lost 4 bases, and 16 bases stayed unmatched.

The rearrangement links TRBV7-2 to TRBJ1-1; no clear D gene. Germline V gene sequence: CDR1 SGHTA, CDR2 FQGNSA. Trimming removed 1 base at V and 1 base at J, with 10 bases between. The CDR3 runs 15 residues. The CDR3: CASSLGVGGNTEAFF. The CDR3 coding sequence is TGTGCCAGCAGCTTAGGGGTGGGAGGGAACACTGAAGCTTTCTTT.